One and the same sample provided the 26 T cell receptor beta chains below, sequenced in a study of T cell responses to AZD1222 COVID-19 vaccine. Repertoires were generated with immunoSEQ multiplex PCR, while TCRdb's copy carries only in-frame clones and drops some. This sample has under 200,000 clones, with roughly 90% found just once. Sequences were derived from peripheral blood, sampled on day 0 of AZD1222 vaccination. The receptors here all came from an adult in good health.

The gene calls are TRBV4-2 and TRBJ1-5; no definite D call. Germline V gene data show CDR1 as LGHNA and CDR2 as YNFKEQ. V was pared by 0 bases and J by 7 bases, with 7 bases between. The CDR3 extends over 13 amino acids. The chain's CDR3 is CASSQDGEQPQHF. The CDR3 bases are TGTGCCAGCAGCCAAGATGGGGAACAGCCCCAGCATTTT.

This chain connects TRBV30 to TRBJ2-7; 11 nucleotides match TRBD2. The V segment lost 5 bases and the J segment 6 bases; nucleotides outside the gene matches: 24. The germline V gene has CDR1 GTSNPN and CDR2 SVGIG (reference sequence). The CDR3 is made up of 19 amino acids. This CDR3 reads CAWGVRIGLAGGHRSEQYF. The CDR3 DNA sequence: TGTGCCTGGGGGGTTCGGATTGGGCTAGCGGGAGGTCATAGGAGCGAGCAGTACTTC.

The chain has TRBV9 and TRBJ2-5, with D tentatively TRBD2 (6 bases). The germline gives CDR1 SGDLS, CDR2 YYNGEE. The CDR3 spans 15 residues. V lost 2 bases and J 2 bases, leaving 13 bases between the germline ends. In nucleotides, the CDR3 is TGTGCCAGCAGCGTTGACGGGGGTTGGCAAGAGACCCAGTACTTC. This encodes CASSVDGGWQETQYF.

The rearrangement links TRBV5-1 to TRBJ1-1, with a tentative D call TRBD1 (5 bases). Germline CDR1 is SGHRS and CDR2 is YFSETQ. V lost 3 bases and J 2 bases, leaving 11 bases between the germline ends. There are 14 residues in the CDR3. CDR3 loop: CASSSSGGNTEAFF. In DNA, the CDR3 is TGCGCCAGCAGCTCCAGTGGGGGAAACACTGAAGCTTTCTTT.

CDR3: CASSPGQGRTYEQYF. The CDR3 DNA reads as TGTGCCAGCAGCCCTGGACAGGGCAGAACCTACGAGCAGTACTTC. This rearrangement joins TRBV11-3 to TRBJ2-7, with TRBD1 matching 8 bases. This CDR3 has 15 amino acids. The V gene end was trimmed by 5 bases and the J gene end by 2 bases; junction bases not matched to a gene: 8. Germline V gene data show CDR1 as SGHNT and CDR2 as YENEEA.

This chain connects TRBV7-9 to TRBJ2-5; D unresolved. Trimming left V 5 bases short and J 9 bases short, with 10 bases between. The CDR3 runs to 11 residues. CDR1 is SEHNR, CDR2 FQNEAQ, per germline (reference sequence). The CDR3 coding sequence is TGTGCCAGCAGCCGAGAGTTGGCCCAGTACTTC. This gives the protein CASSRELAQYF.

The chain has TRBV3-1 (or the pseudogene TRBV3-2) and TRBJ1-6, with D maybe TRBD1 (5 bases). V lost 5 bases and J 0 bases, leaving 23 bases between the germline ends. Germline V gene lookup returns CDR1 LGHDT and CDR2 YNNKEL (reference sequence). The CDR3 loop spans 20 amino acids. CDR3 in amino acids: CASSKVIPIRGSSYNSPLHF. The CDR3 DNA sequence: TGTGCCAGCAGCAAAGTCATTCCCATAAGGGGAAGCTCCTATAATTCACCCCTCCACTTT.

This clone has more than one count but fewer than ten. V usage is TRBV7-9 and J usage is TRBJ1-4, with D perhaps matching TRBD1 (6 bases). Germline-derived CDR1 and CDR2 are SEHNR and FQNEAQ (reference sequence). The V end lost 3 bases, the J end lost 3 bases, and 17 bases lay between the germline ends. The CDR3 is made up of 17 amino acids. This CDR3 is CASSFGGTGLANEKLFF. Written as DNA, the CDR3 is TGTGCCAGCAGCTTTGGAGGAACAGGGTTGGCTAATGAAAAACTGTTTTTT.

In DNA, the CDR3 is TGTGCCAGTAGGGCCGTTAATGAAAAACTGTTTTTT. This sequence encodes CASRAVNEKLFF. The chain recombines TRBV19 with TRBJ1-4; no clear D. V was trimmed by 6 bases and J by 4 bases, leaving 6 bases between them. The CDR3 runs to 12 residues. Germline-derived CDR1 and CDR2 are LNHDA and SQIVND (reference sequence).

The V gene is TRBV6-5, the J gene TRBJ2-7, with D perhaps matching TRBD1 (7 bases). The CDR3 loop spans 15 amino acids. V lost 6 bases and J 0 bases, leaving 15 bases between the germline ends. Germline CDR1 is MNHEY and CDR2 is SVGAGI. The CDR3 DNA reads as TGTGCCAGCAGCAGACAGGGAGGTCACTCCTACGAGCAGTACTTC. Amino acid sequence: CASSRQGGHSYEQYF.

The V gene is TRBV9, the J gene TRBJ2-3; perhaps TRBD2 as D (5 bases). CDR3 length: 14 amino acids. The germline gives CDR1 SGDLS, CDR2 YYNGEE. The V gene lost 0 bases and the J gene lost 5 bases, with 10 bases spanning the gap. The CDR3: CASSVALRGDTQYF. The CDR3 DNA follows: TGTGCCAGCAGCGTAGCTCTCCGGGGAGATACGCAGTATTTT.

The V and J genes are TRBV11-3 and TRBJ2-5; 7 bases are a match to TRBD2. CDR1 and CDR2 (germline): SGHNT, YENEEA. The length of the CDR3 is 15 residues. V lost 5 bases and J lost 3; bases outside the gene matches: 9. In DNA, the CDR3 is TGTGCCAGCAGCCTCCGCGGACTAGAAGAAGAGACCCAGTACTTC. It codes for CASSLRGLEEETQYF.

To note about this clone: Other DNA sequences of this sample code for an identical CDR3. The chain carries TRBV18 and TRBJ1-2, with 7 bases fitting TRBD1. The ends lost 1 base at V and 4 bases at J; junction bases unmatched: 12. The germline CDR1 and CDR2 sequences are KGHSH and LQKENI. The CDR3 is 17 residues long. CDR3 bases: TGTGCCAGCTCACCACAACTTCAACAGGGGCGGTCCTATGGCTACACCTTC. Encoded protein: CASSPQLQQGRSYGYTF. Variable domain in full (rest from reference TRBV18 and TRBJ1-2): NAGVMQNPRHLVRRRGQEARLRCSPMKGHSHVYWYRQLPEEGLKFMVYLQKENIIDESGMPKERFSAEFPKEGPSILRIQQVVRGDSAAYFCASSPQLQQGRSYGYTFGSGTRLTVV.

This sequence joins TRBV9 and TRBJ1-1; D remains unclear. The CDR3 length is 15 residues. Germline V gene sequence: CDR1 SGDLS, CDR2 YYNGEE. Trimming took off 4 bases at V and 3 bases at J, with 16 bases between the two ends. DNA for the CDR3: TGTGCCAGCAGCCTCGGCGGTGCGGTGGACACTGAAGCTTTCTTT. It is translated as CASSLGGAVDTEAFF.

This clone was counted once. V and J are TRBV2 and TRBJ2-3, with D perhaps TRBD1 (5 bases). The CDR3 has 14 amino acids. V lost 7 bases and J 1 base, leaving 12 bases between the germline ends. Germline CDR1 is SNHLY and CDR2 is FYNNEI. As DNA, the CDR3 is TGTGCCAGCACTATAGAACAGGGCACAGATACGCAGTATTTT. Encoded protein: CASTIEQGTDTQYF.

This clone showed up just a few times. The same CDR3 can be traced to other DNA sequences in this sample. The genes are TRBV19 and TRBJ1-5, with TRBD1 matching 7 bases. Per the germline V gene, CDR1 is LNHDA and CDR2 is SQIVND (reference sequence). With V trimmed by 5 bases and J by 4 bases, 8 bases remained unmatched. This CDR3 is built from 15 residues. CDR3 DNA: TGTGCCAGTAGTGGCTCACAGGGGATTAATCAGCCCCAGCATTTT. As protein: CASSGSQGINQPQHF.

The J gene is TRBJ2-7, the V gene TRBV5-1; D is perhaps TRBD1 (6 bases). Trimming took off 5 bases at V and 3 bases at J, with 9 bases between the two ends. Germline values: CDR1 SGHRS, CDR2 YFSETQ. The CDR3 extends over 12 amino acids. The chain's CDR3 is CASSQGYYEQYF. The DNA of the CDR3 is TGCGCCAGCAGTCAGGGGTACTACGAGCAGTACTTC. The entire variable domain, with the rest obtained from reference TRBV5-1 and TRBJ2-7, is as follows: KAGVTQTPRYLIKTRGQQVTLSCSPISGHRSVSWYQQTPGQGLQFLFEYFSETQRNKGNFPGRFSGRQFSNSRSEMNVSTLELGDSALYLCASSQGYYEQYFGPGTRLTVT.

This sequence joins TRBV27 and TRBJ2-7, with 10 bases fitting TRBD1. The CDR3 has 13 amino acids. J lost 10 bases, V lost 5 bases, and 8 bases had no gene match. Germline V gene sequence: CDR1 MNHEY, CDR2 SMNVEV (reference sequence). CDR3 loop: CASSTRTGGAQYF. The DNA of the CDR3 is TGTGCCAGCAGTACGAGGACAGGGGGAGCCCAGTACTTC.

This clone was counted once. The rearrangement joins TRBV19 to TRBJ1-1, with unresolved D. Germline values: CDR1 LNHDA, CDR2 SQIVND (reference sequence). CDR3 length: 13 amino acids. V was pared by 5 bases and J by 2 bases, with 9 bases between. CDR3 protein: CASSVSPNTEAFF. CDR3 sequence (DNA): TGTGCCAGTAGTGTCAGCCCTAACACTGAAGCTTTCTTT.

A remark on this clone: The sample has other DNA sequences that encode this CDR3 too. V and J are TRBV7-2 and TRBJ1-1, with a possible D match to TRBD1 (6 bases). This CDR3 has 14 residues. The ends were cut back, 5 bases at V and 2 bases at J, with 12 bases in the middle. Germline CDR1 and CDR2: SGHTA and FQGNSA. The CDR3 reads CASSPGAANTEAFF. The CDR3 DNA follows: TGTGCCAGCAGCCCAGGGGCCGCCAACACTGAAGCTTTCTTT.

The chain joins TRBV9 to TRBJ2-7; perhaps TRBD1 as D (6 bases). The CDR3 is made up of 14 amino acids. Germline loops: CDR1 SGDLS, CDR2 YYNGEE. The V end lost 4 bases, the J end lost 4 bases, and 15 bases lay between the germline ends. The CDR3 bases are TGTGCCAGCAGCATAACAGGGCAGGGTTACGAGCAGTACTTC. It specifies CASSITGQGYEQYF.

This chain joins TRBV3-1 (or the pseudogene TRBV3-2) and TRBJ1-1; D gene unclear. Looked up from germline, CDR1 is LGHDT and CDR2 is YNNKEL (reference sequence). Trimming left V 4 bases short and J 0 bases short, with 15 bases between. The CDR3 has 16 amino acids. The chain's CDR3 is CASSLLGSQVNTEAFF. Written as DNA, the CDR3 is TGTGCCAGCAGCCTCCTGGGATCCCAAGTGAACACTGAAGCTTTCTTT.

The V call is TRBV28, the J call TRBJ1-1; D is uncertain. This CDR3 is 12 amino acids long. The V end lost 4 bases, the J end lost 5 bases, and 8 bases lay between the germline ends. Germline-derived CDR1 and CDR2 are MDHEN and SYDVKM. CDR3 loop: CASSSPRTEAFF. The CDR3 DNA reads as TGTGCCAGCAGTTCCCCTAGGACTGAAGCTTTCTTT.

The chain couples TRBV14 to TRBJ2-3, with 10 nucleotides matching TRBD2. Trimming removed 2 bases from V and 1 base from J; junction bases left unmatched: 0. From germline, CDR1 is SGHDN and CDR2 FVKESK. CDR3 size: 15 residues. CDR3 in DNA: TGTGCCAGCAGCCAACTAGCGGGGGGCACAGATACGCAGTATTTT. It is translated as CASSQLAGGTDTQYF.

This chain connects TRBV5-1 to TRBJ2-7, with D tentatively TRBD1 (6 bases). V gave up 4 bases and J gave up 3 bases, with 11 bases separating them. Germline loops: CDR1 SGHRS, CDR2 YFSETQ. The CDR3 spans 13 residues. CDR3 sequence reads: CASSPGTLYEQYF. For the CDR3, the DNA is TGCGCCAGCAGCCCCGGGACACTCTACGAGCAGTACTTC.

This chain connects TRBV9 to TRBJ2-3; 7 bases map to TRBD2. CDR3 length: 17 residues. With 0 bases clipped from V and 2 bases from J, the junction kept 9 bases outside the gene matches. CDR1 and CDR2 from the germline V gene are SGDLS and YYNGEE. In DNA form, the CDR3 reads TGTGCCAGCAGCGTAGTTTCTAGCGGAAGCACCACAGATACGCAGTATTTT. Translating it yields CASSVVSSGSTTDTQYF.